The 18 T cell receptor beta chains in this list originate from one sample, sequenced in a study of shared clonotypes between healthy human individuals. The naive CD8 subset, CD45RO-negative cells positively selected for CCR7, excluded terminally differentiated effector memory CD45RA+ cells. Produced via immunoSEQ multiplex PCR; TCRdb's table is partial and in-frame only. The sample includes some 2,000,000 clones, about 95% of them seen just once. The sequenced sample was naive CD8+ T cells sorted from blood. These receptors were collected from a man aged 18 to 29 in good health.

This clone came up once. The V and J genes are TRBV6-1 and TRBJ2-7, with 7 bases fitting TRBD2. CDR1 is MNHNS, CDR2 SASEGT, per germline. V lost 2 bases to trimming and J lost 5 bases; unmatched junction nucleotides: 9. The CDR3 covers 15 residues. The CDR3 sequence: CASSEWGGTLHEQYF. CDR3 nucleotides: TGTGCCAGCAGTGAATGGGGGGGAACCCTCCACGAGCAGTACTTC.

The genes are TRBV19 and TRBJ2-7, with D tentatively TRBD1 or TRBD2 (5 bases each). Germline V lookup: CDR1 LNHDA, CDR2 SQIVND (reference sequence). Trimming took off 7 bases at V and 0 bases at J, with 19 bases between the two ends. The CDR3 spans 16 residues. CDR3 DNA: TGTGCCAGTACTCCCGGGACCGCCTCCGGCTCCTACGAGCAGTACTTC. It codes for CASTPGTASGSYEQYF.

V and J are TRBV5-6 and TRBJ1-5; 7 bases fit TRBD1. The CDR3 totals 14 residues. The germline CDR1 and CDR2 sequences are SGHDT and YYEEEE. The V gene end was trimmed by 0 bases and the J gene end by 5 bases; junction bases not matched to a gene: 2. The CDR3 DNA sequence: TGTGCCAGCAGCTTGGGGGGACAGCATCAGCCCCAGCATTTT. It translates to CASSLGGQHQPQHF.

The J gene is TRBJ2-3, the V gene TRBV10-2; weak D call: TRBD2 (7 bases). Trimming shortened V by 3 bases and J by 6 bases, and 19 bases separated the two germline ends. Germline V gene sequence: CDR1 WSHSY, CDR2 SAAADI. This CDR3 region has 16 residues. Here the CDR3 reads CASSDLGGGGDDTQYF. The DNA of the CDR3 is TGCGCCAGCAGTGACCTCGGGGGCGGGGGCGACGATACGCAGTATTTT.

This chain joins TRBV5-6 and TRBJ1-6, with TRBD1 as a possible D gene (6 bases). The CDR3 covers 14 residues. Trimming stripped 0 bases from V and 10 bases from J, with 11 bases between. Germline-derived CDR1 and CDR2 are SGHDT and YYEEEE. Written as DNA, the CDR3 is TGTGCCAGCAGCTTGGAACAGGGTGGGTCACCCCTCCACTTT. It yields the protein CASSLEQGGSPLHF.

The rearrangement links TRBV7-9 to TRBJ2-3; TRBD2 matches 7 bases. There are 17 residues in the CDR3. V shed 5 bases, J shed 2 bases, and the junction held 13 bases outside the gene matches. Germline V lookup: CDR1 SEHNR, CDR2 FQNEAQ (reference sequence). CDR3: CASSPSQAGSVTDTQYF. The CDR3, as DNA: TGTGCCAGCAGCCCCTCCCAAGCGGGGTCTGTCACAGATACGCAGTATTTT.

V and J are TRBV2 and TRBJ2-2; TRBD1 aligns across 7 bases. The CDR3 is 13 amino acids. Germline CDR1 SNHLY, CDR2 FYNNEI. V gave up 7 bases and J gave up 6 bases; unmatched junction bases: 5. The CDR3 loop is CASKDRDPGELFF. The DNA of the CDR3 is TGTGCCAGCAAAGACAGGGACCCCGGGGAGCTGTTTTTT.

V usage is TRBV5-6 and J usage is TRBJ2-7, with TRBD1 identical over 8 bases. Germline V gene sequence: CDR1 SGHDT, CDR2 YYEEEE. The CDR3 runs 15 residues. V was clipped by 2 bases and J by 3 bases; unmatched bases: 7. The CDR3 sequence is CASSFQTDRVYEQYF. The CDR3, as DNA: TGTGCCAGCAGCTTTCAAACGGACAGGGTCTACGAGCAGTACTTC. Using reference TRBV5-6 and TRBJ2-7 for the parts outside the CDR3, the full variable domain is DAGVTQSPTHLIKTRGQQVTLRCSPKSGHDTVSWYQQALGQGPQFIFQYYEEEERQRGNFPDRFSGHQFPNYSSELNVNALLLGDSALYLCASSFQTDRVYEQYFGPGTRLTVT.

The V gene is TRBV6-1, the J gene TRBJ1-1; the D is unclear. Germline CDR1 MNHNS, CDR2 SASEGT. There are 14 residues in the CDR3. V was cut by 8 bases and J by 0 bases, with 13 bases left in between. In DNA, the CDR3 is TGTGCCAGCCTAATCCAACCCATGAACACTGAAGCTTTCTTT. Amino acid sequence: CASLIQPMNTEAFF.

The CDR3 DNA follows: TGTGCCAGTTCCTTTTTTCGGGAACTCAACAATGAGCAGTTCTTC. It codes for CASSFFRELNNEQFF. V gene TRBV7-9 combines with J gene TRBJ2-1; D perhaps matches TRBD2 (5 bases). The ends were cut back, 9 bases at V and 5 bases at J, with 20 bases in the middle. Germline CDR1 is SEHNR and CDR2 is FQNEAQ (reference sequence). This CDR3 has 15 amino acids.

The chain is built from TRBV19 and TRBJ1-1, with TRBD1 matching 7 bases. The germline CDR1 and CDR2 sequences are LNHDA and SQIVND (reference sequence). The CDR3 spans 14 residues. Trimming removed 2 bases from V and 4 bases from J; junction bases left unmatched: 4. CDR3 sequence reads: CASSIPRQGTEAFF. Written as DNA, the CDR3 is TGTGCCAGTAGTATACCTCGACAGGGCACTGAAGCTTTCTTT.

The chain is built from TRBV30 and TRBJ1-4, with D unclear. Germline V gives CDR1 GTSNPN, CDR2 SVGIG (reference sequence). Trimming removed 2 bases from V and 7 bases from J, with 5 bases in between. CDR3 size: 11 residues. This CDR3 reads CAWSHSEKLFF. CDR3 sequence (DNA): TGTGCCTGGAGTCACAGTGAAAAACTGTTTTTT.

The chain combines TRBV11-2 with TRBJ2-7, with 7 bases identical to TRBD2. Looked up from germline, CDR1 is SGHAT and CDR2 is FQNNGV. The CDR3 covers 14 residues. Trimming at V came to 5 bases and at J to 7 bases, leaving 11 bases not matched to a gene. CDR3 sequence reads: CASSRGGVSEEQYF. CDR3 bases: TGTGCCAGCAGCCGGGGAGGGGTTTCGGAAGAGCAGTACTTC.

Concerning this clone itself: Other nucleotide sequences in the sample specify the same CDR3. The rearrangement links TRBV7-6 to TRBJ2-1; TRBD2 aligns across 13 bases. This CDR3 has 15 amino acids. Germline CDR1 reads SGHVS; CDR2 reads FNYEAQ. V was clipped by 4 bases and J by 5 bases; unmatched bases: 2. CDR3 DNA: TGTGCCAGCAGCTCACTAGCGGGAGGGAACAATGAGCAGTTCTTC. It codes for CASSSLAGGNNEQFF.

The CDR3 sequence: CASSVSAYEQYF. CDR3 nucleotides: TGTGCCAGCAGTGTGTCGGCGTACGAGCAGTACTTC. The chain joins TRBV6-1 to TRBJ2-7; D is ambiguous. Germline values: CDR1 MNHNS, CDR2 SASEGT. V was cut by 4 bases and J by 4 bases, with 8 bases left in between. CDR3 length: 12 amino acids.

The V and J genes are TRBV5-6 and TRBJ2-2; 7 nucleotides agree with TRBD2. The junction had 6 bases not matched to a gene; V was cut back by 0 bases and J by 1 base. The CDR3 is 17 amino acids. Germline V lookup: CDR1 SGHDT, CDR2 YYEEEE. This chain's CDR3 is CASSLGWEGLNTGELFF. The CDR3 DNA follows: TGTGCCAGCAGCTTGGGGTGGGAGGGCCTGAACACCGGGGAGCTGTTTTTT.

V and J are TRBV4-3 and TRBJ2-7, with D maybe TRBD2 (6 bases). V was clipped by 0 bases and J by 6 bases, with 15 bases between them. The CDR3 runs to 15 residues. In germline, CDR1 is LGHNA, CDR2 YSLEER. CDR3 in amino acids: CASSQDRTEGSEQYF. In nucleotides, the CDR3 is TGCGCCAGCAGCCAAGATAGGACGGAGGGCAGCGAGCAGTACTTC.

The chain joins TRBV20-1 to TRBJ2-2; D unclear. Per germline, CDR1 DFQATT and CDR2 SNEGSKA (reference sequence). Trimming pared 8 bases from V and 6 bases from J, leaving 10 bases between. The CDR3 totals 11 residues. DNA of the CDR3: TGCAGTCTAAAAAGGTCCGGGGAGCTGTTTTTT. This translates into CSLKRSGELFF.